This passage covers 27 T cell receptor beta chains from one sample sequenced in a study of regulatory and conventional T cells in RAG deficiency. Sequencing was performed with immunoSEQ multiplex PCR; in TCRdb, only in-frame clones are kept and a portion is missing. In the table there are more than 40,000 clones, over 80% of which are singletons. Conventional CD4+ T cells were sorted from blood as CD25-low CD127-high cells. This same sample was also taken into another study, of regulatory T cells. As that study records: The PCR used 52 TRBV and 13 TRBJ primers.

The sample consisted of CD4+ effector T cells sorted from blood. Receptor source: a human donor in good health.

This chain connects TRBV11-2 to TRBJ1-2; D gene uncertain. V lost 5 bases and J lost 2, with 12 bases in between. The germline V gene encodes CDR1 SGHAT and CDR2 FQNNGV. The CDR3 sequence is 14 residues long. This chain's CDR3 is CASSEGRTNYGYTF. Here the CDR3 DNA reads TGTGCCAGCAGCGAAGGACGGACGAACTATGGCTACACCTTC.

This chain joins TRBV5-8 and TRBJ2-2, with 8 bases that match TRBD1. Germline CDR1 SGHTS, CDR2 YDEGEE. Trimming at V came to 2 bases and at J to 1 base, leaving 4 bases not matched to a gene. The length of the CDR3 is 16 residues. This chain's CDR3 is CASSLRGTGNTGELFF. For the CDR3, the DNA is TGTGCCAGCAGCTTAAGAGGGACAGGGAACACCGGGGAGCTGTTTTTT.

In nucleotides, the CDR3 is TGTGCCAGCAGCTTGGGACGCGGGGGGTTTGTCACTGAAGCTTTCTTT. Translation gives CASSLGRGGFVTEAFF. The V gene is TRBV5-5, the J gene TRBJ1-1; D perhaps matches TRBD1 (5 bases). The CDR3 spans 16 residues. Germline V lookup: CDR1 SGHKS, CDR2 YYEKEE (reference sequence). With 0 bases removed from V and 4 bases from J, the gap between germline ends came to 16 bases.

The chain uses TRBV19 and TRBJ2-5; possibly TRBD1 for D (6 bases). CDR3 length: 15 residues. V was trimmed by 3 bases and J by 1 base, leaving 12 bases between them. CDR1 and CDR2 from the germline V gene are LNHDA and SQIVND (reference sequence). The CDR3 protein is CASSMGRGVQETQYF. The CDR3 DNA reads TGTGCCAGTAGTATGGGCAGGGGTGTCCAAGAGACCCAGTACTTC.

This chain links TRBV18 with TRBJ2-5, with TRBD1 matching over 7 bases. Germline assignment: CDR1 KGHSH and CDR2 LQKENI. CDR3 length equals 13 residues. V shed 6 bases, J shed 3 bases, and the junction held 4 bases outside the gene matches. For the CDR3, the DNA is TGTGCCAGCTCCCGCGGACAGGAAGAGACCCAGTACTTC. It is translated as CASSRGQEETQYF.

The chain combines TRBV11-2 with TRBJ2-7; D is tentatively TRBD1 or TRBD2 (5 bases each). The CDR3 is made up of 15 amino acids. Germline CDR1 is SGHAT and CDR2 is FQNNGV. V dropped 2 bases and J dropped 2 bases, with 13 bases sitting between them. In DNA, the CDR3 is TGTGCCAGCAGCTTAAAATCTGGGGGAGCCTACGAGCAGTACTTC. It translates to CASSLKSGGAYEQYF.

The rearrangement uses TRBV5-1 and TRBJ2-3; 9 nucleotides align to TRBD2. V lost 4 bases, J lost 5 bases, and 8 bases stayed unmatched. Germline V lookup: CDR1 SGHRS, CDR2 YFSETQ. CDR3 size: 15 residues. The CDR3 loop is CASSPGGLAVDTQYF. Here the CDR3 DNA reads TGCGCCAGCAGCCCGGGGGGACTAGCTGTAGATACGCAGTATTTT.

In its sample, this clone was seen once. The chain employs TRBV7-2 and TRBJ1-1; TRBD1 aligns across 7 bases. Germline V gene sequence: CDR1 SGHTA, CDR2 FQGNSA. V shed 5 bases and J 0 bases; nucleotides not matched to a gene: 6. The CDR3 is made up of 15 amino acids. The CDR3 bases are TGTGCCAGCAGCAAGAACAGGGGAGTGAACACTGAAGCTTTCTTT. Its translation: CASSKNRGVNTEAFF.

The CDR3 here is CASRPGTGNEQYF. As DNA, the CDR3 is TGCGCCAGCAGACCCGGGACAGGGAACGAGCAGTACTTC. The rearrangement links TRBV23-1 to TRBJ2-5; TRBD1 aligns across 9 bases. The last part of the DNA fits TRBJ2-7 better; the J call may be wrong. TRBV23-1 is an ORF, and what it does is uncertain. This CDR3 is built from 13 residues.

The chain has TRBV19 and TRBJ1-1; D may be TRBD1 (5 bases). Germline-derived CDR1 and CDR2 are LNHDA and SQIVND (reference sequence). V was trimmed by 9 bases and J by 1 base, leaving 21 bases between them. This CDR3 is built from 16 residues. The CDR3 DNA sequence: TGTGCCAGCGATGCTGGGACCTCGATTCAGAACACTGAAGCTTTCTTT. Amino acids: CASDAGTSIQNTEAFF.

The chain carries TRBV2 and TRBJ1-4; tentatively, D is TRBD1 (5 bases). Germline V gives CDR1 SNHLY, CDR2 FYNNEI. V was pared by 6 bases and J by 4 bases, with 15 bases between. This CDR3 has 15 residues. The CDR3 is CASRAGTSFNEKLFF. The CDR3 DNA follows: TGTGCCAGCAGGGCCGGGACGTCGTTTAATGAAAAACTGTTTTTT.

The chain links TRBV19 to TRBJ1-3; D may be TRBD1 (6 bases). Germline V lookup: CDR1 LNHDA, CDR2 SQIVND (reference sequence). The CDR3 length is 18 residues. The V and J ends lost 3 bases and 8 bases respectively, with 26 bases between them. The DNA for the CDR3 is TGTGCCAGTAGTATTAGAGTAATCGGTCAGGGGACTTCACACACCATATATTTT. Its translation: CASSIRVIGQGTSHTIYF. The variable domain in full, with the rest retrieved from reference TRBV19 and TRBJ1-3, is DGGITQSPKYLFRKEGQNVTLSCEQNLNHDAMYWYRQDPGQGLRLIYYSQIVNDFQKGDIAEGYSVSREKKESFPLTVTSAQKNPTAFYLCASSIRVIGQGTSHTIYFGEGSWLTVV.

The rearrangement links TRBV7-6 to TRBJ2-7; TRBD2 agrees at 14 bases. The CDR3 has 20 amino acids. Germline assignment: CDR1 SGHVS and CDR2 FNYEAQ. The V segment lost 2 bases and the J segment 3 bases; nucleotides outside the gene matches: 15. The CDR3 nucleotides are TGTGCCAGCAGCTTATCTCCTCCGGGACTAGCGGGAGTCGGTGGCTACGAGCAGTACTTC. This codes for CASSLSPPGLAGVGGYEQYF.

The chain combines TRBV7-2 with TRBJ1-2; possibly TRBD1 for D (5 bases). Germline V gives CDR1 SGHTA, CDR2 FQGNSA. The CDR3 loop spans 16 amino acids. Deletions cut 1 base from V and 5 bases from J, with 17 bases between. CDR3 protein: CASSLDAGNPFYGYTF. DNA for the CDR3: TGTGCCAGCAGCTTAGATGCAGGGAACCCTTTTTATGGCTACACCTTC.

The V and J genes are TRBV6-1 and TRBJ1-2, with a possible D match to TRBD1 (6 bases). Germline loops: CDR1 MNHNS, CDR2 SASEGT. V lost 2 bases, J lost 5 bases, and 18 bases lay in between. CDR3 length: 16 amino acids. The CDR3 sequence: CASSEWGAFGTYGYTF. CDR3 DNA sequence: TGTGCCAGCAGTGAATGGGGGGCGTTTGGGACGTATGGCTACACCTTC.

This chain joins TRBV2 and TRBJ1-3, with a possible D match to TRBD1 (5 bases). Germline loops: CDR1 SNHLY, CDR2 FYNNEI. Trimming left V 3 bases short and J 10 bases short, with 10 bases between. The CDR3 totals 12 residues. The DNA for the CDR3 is TGTGCCAGCAGTGACATTAAGGGGACCATATATTTT. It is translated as CASSDIKGTIYF.

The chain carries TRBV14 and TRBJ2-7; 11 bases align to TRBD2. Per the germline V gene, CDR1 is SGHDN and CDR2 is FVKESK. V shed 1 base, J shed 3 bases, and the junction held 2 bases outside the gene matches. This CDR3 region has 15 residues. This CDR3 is CASSQGLAGIYEQYF. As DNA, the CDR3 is TGTGCCAGCAGCCAAGGACTAGCGGGGATCTACGAGCAGTACTTC.

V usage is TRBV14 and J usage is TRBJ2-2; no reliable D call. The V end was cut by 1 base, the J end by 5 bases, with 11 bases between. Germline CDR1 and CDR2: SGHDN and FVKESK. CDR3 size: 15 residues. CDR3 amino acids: CASSQGKNPTGELFF. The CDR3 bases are TGTGCCAGCAGCCAAGGGAAAAACCCGACCGGGGAGCTGTTTTTT.

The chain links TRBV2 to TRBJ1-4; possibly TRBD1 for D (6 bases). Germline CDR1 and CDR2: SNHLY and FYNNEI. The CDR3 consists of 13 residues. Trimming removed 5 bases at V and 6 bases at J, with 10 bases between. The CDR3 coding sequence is TGTGCCAGCAGTTTAACAGGGTATGAAAAACTGTTTTTT. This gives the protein CASSLTGYEKLFF.

The CDR3 bases are TGTGCCATCAGTGAGTCGACCCAGGGCGATGGCTACACCTTC. Encoded protein: CAISESTQGDGYTF. The chain carries TRBV10-3 and TRBJ1-2; D may be TRBD1 (5 bases). Germline V gene data show CDR1 as ENHRY and CDR2 as SYGVKD. The CDR3 is 14 amino acids. Trimming removed 0 bases at V and 6 bases at J, with 11 bases between.

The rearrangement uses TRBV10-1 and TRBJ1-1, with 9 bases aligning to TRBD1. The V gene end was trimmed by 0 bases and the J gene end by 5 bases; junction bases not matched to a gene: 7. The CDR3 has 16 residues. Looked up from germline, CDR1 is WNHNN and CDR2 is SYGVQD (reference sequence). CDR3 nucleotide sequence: TGCGCCAGCAGTGAGTCAATGGGGACAGGGAAGACTGAAGCTTTCTTT. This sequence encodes CASSESMGTGKTEAFF.

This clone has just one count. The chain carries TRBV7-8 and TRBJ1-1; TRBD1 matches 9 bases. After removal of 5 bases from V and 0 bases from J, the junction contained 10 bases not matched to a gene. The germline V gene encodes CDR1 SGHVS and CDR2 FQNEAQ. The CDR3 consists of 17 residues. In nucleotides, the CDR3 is TGTGCCAGCAGCACCCGGGACAGGGTTTGGGTGAACACTGAAGCTTTCTTT. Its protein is CASSTRDRVWVNTEAFF.

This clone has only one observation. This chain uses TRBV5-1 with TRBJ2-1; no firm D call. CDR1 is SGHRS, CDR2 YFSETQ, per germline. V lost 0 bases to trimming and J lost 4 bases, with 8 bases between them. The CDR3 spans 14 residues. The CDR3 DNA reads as TGCGCCAGCAGCTTGGAGGGAAATTACAATGAGCAGTTCTTC. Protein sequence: CASSLEGNYNEQFF.

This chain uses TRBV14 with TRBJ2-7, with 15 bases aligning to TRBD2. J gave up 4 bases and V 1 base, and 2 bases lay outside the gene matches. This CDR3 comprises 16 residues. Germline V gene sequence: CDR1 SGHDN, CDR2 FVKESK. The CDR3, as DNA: TGTGCCAGCAGCCAAGTTGGGACTAGCGGGAGGTACGAGCAGTACTTC. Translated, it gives CASSQVGTSGRYEQYF.

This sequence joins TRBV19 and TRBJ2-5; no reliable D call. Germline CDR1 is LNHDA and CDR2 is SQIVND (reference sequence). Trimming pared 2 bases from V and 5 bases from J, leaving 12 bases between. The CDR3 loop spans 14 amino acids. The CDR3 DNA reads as TGTGCCAGTAGTATAACGGACCGGCGTGAGACCCAGTACTTC. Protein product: CASSITDRRETQYF.

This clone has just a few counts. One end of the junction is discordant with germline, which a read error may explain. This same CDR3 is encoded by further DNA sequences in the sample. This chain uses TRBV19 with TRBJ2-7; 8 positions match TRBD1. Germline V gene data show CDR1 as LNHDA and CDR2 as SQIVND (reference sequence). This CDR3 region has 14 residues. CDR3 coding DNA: TGCGCCAGTAGTATCGGGACAGGTCCCTACGAGCAGTACTTC. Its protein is CASSIGTGPYEQYF.

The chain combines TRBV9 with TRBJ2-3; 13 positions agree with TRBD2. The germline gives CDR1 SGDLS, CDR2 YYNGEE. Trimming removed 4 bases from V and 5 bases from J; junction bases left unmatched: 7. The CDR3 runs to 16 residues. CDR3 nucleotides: TGTGCCAGCAGCATCACTAGCGGGGGGGCCGTAGATACGCAGTATTTT. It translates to CASSITSGGAVDTQYF.